This T cell receptor beta chain stems from a study of T cell responses to AZD1222 COVID-19 vaccine. Study observations and caveats: The study sampled repertoires only after the peak T cell response. Among AZD1222 vaccinees, only 5 to 7 were seropositive at baseline.

Second-dose intervals of approximately 4 or approximately 12 weeks were pooled. The assay was immunoSEQ multiplex PCR, and TCRdb's table has in-frame clones only and misses some. The sample has some 180,000 clones; 87% are singletons. Trimming took 3 bases from V and 9 from J; bases not matched to a gene: 5. The CDR3 loop spans 13 amino acids. Germline assignment: CDR1 SGHTA and CDR2 FQGNSA. As regards this clone: No antigen is known for it.

Here the sequenced sample was peripheral blood, taken 28 days after the second AZD1222 dose. This receptor was obtained from an adult who received the AZD1222 COVID-19 vaccine. This chain uses TRBV7-2 with TRBJ1-5, with TRBD1 matching 7 bases. CDR3 DNA sequence: TGTGCCAGCAGCTTGTCACAGGGGCGGCCCCAGCATTTT. The encoded protein is CASSLSQGRPQHF.